This T cell receptor (beta chain) was obtained from a study of blood T cell repertoires in COVID-19. Across the whole study: From the United States, Italy and Spain came samples of acute and convalescent COVID-19.

Per the original methods: Cell counts per sample came from amplifying reference gene primers. Clones were sequenced by immunoSEQ multiplex PCR, and TCRdb holds only the in-frame ones, with some missing. The V and J calls and the clone size are those of that table, but D and trimming were determined from the DNA. The table shows 180,000 or so clones, with roughly 73% occurring only once. This clone was counted a few times. The germline gives CDR1 SGHTA, CDR2 FQGNSA. V shed 5 bases and J 6 bases; nucleotides not matched to a gene: 5. This CDR3 has 15 residues. The TCR comes from a woman at least 80 years old with active or convalescent COVID-19. V and J are TRBV7-2 and TRBJ1-6; 9 positions agree with TRBD1. The sequencing input was peripheral blood. The CDR3 DNA reads TGTGCCAGCAGCCAACAGGGACAGGGTAATTCACCCCTCCACTTT. It is translated as CASSQQGQGNSPLHF.